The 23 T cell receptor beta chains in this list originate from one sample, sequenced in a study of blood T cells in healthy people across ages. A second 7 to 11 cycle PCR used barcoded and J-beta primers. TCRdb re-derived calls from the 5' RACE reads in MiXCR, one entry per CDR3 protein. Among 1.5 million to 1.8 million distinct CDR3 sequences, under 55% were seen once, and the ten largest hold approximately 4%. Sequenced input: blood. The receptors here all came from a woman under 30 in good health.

CDR3 in amino acids: CSARGSGSSYEQYF. The CDR3 region has the DNA TGCAGTGCTAGGGGTAGCGGGAGCTCCTACGAGCAGTACTTC. This chain links TRBV20-1 with TRBJ2-7; 9 nucleotides match TRBD2. Germline CDR1 and CDR2: DFQATT and SNEGSKA (reference sequence). This CDR3 is built from 14 residues. V lost 3 bases to trimming and J lost 0 bases; unmatched junction nucleotides: 3.

The CDR3, as DNA: TGCAGTGGACGGCGTAGAGCTGAAGCTTTCTTT. Its translation: CSGRRRAEAFF. V gene TRBV20-1 combines with J gene TRBJ1-1; D not resolved. Germline V lookup: CDR1 DFQATT, CDR2 SNEGSKA (reference sequence). The CDR3 spans 11 residues. V shed 7 bases and J shed 6 bases, with 12 bases lying between them.

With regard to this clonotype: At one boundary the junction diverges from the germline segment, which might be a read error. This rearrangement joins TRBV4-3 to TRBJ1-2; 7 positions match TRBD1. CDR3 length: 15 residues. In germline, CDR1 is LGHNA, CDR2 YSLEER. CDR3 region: CASGHTPQGREGYTF. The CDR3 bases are TGCGCCAGCGGCCATACACCACAGGGGAGGGAAGGCTACACCTTC.

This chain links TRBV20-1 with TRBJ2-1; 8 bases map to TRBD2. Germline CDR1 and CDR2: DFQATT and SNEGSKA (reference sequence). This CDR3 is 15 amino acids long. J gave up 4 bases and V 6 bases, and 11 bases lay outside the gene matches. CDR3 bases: TGCAGTGCAAGAACTCTAGCGGGCCAGTACAATGAGCAGTTCTTC. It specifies CSARTLAGQYNEQFF.

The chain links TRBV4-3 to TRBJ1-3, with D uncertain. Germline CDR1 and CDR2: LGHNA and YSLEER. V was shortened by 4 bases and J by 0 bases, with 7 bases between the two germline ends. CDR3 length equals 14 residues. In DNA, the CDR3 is TGCGCCAGCAGCCCCCGTGCCTCTGGAAACACCATATATTTT. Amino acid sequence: CASSPRASGNTIYF.

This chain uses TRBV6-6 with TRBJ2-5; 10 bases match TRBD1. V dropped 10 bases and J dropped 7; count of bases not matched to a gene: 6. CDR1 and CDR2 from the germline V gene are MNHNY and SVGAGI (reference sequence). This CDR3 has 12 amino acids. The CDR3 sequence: CATWDRGGTQYF. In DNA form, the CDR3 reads TGTGCCACCTGGGACAGGGGCGGGACCCAGTACTTC.

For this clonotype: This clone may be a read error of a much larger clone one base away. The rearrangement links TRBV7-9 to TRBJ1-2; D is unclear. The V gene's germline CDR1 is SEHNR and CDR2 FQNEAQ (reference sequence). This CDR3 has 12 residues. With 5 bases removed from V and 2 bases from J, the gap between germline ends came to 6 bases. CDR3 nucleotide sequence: TGTGCCAGCAGCGTCGTCAACTATGGCTACACCTTC. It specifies CASSVVNYGYTF.

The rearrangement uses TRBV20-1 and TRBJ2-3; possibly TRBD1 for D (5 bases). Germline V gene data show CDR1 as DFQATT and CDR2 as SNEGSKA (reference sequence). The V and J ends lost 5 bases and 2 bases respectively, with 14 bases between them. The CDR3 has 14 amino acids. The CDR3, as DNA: TGCAGTGCTTACGTAAGGGGCCTCACAGATACGCAGTATTTT. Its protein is CSAYVRGLTDTQYF.

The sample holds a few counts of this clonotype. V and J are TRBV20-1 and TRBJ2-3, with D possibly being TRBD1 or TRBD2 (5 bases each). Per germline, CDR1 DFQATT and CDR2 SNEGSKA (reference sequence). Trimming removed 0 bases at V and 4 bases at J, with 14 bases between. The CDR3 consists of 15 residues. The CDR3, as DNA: TGCAGTGCTAGAGATTGGGGGAGTAGGGCAGATACGCAGTATTTT. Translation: CSARDWGSRADTQYF.

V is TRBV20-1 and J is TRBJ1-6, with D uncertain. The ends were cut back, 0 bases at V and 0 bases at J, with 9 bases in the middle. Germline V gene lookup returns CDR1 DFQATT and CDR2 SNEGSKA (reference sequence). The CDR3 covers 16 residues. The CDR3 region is CSARDFRDSYNSPLHF. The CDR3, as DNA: TGCAGTGCTAGAGATTTTCGGGACTCCTATAATTCACCCCTCCACTTT.

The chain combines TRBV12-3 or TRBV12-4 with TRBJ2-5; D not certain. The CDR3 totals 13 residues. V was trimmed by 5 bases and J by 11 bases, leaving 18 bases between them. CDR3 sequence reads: CASSPNIANGQYF. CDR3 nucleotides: TGTGCCAGCAGTCCTAATATAGCCAATGGGCAGTACTTC.

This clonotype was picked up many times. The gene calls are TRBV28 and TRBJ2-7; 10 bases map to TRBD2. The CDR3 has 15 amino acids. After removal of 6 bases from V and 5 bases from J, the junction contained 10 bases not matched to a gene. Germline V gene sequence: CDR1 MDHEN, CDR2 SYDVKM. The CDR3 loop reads CASRESSGSLNEQYF. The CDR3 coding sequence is TGTGCCAGCAGGGAATCTAGCGGGAGTCTCAACGAGCAGTACTTC.

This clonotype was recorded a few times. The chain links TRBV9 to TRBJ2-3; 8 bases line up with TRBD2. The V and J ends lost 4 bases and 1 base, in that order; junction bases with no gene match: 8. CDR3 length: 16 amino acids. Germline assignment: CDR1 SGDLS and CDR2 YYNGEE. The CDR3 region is CASSSNGRAGTDTQYF. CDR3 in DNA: TGTGCCAGCAGCTCCAACGGGAGGGCGGGCACAGATACGCAGTATTTT. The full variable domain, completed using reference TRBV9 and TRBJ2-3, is DSGVTQTPKHLITATGQRVTLRCSPRSGDLSVYWYQQSLDQGLQFLIQYYNGEERAKGNILERFSAQQFPDLHSELNLSSLELGDSALYFCASSSNGRAGTDTQYFGPGTRLTVL.

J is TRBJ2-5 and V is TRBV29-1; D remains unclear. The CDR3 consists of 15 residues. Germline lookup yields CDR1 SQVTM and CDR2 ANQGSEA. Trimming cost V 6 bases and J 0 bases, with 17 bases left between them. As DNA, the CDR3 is TGCAGCGTCGAACCTAGGGATTGGTACCAAGAGACCCAGTACTTC. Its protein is CSVEPRDWYQETQYF.

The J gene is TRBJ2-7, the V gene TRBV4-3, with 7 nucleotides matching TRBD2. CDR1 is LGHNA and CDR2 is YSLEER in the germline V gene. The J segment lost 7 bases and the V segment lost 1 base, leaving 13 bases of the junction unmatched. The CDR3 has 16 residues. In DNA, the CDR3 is TGCGCCAGCAGCCAAGGGGGCGGGAGATTTAGTATGGAGCAGTACTTC. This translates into CASSQGGGRFSMEQYF.

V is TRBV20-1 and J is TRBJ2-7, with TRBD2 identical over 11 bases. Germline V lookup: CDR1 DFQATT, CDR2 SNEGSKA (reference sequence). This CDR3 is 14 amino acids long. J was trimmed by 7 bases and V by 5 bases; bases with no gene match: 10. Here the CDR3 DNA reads TGCAGTGCTCCCGGACTAGCGGGTATGAATGAGCAGTACTTC. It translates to CSAPGLAGMNEQYF.

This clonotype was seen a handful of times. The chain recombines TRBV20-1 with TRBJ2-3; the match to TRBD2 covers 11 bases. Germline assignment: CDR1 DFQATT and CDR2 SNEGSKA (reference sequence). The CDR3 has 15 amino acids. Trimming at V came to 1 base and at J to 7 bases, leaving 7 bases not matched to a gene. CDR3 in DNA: TGCAGTGCTAGAGTCCCGACTAGCGGGGAATATACGCAGTATTTT. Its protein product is CSARVPTSGEYTQYF.

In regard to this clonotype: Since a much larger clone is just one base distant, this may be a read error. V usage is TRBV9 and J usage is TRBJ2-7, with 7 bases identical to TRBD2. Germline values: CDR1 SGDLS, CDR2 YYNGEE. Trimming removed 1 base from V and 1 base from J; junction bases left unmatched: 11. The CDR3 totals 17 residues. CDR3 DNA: TGTGCCAGCAGCGTAACTCCGGGCGGGAGTGGGTCCTACGAGCAGTACTTC. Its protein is CASSVTPGGSGSYEQYF.

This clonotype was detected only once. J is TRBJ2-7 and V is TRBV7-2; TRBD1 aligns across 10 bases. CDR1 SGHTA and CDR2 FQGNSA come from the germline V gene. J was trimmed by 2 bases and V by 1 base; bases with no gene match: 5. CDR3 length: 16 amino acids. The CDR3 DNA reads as TGTGCCAGCAGCTTAGATGGGGGACAGGGGCCCTACGAGCAGTACTTC. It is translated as CASSLDGGQGPYEQYF.

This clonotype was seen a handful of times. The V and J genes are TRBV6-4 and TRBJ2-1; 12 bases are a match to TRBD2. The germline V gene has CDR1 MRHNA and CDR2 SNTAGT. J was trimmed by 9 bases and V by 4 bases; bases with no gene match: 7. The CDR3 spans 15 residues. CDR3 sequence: CASSATSGRIREQFF. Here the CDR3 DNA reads TGTGCCAGCAGTGCGACTAGCGGGAGAATCCGTGAGCAGTTCTTC.

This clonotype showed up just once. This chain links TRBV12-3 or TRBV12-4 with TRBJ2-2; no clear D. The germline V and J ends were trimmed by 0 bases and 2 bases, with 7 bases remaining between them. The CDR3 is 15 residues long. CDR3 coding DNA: TGTGCCAGCAGTTTAGCAACAGTTAACACCGGGGAGCTGTTTTTT. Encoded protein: CASSLATVNTGELFF.

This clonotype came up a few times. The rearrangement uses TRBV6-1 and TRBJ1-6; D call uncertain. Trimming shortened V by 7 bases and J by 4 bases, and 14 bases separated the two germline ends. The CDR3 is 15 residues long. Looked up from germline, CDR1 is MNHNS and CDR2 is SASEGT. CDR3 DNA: TGTGCCAGCACCAACCTCCGGTCTTATAATTCACCCCTCCACTTT. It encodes CASTNLRSYNSPLHF.

This CDR3 is CASGLVRLDSKNTGELFF. The CDR3 nucleotides read TGTGCTAGTGGTTTGGTACGGTTGGACAGTAAGAACACCGGGGAGCTGTTTTTT. V usage is TRBV12-5 and J usage is TRBJ2-2; weak D call: TRBD1 (6 bases). The CDR3 is made up of 18 amino acids. With 0 bases removed from V and 1 base from J, the gap between germline ends came to 15 bases. Germline assignment: CDR1 LGHNT and CDR2 FRNRAP.